This T cell receptor (beta chain) stems from a study of T cell clones after liver transplantation. The wider study: A pre-transplant mixed lymphocyte reaction with TCRbeta sequencing defined graft-donor-reactive clones followed in post-transplant blood. Draws occurred before transplant, before withdrawal, and after complete or failed withdrawal.

The table came from immunoSEQ multiplex PCR; TCRdb's copy has only in-frame clones and leaves some out. The sample shows about 47,000 clones, roughly nine tenths of them seen only once. The V end was cut by 0 bases, the J end by 4 bases, with 5 bases between. This CDR3 contains 13 residues. Germline V gene sequence: CDR1 SGHRS, CDR2 YFSETQ. The study, taken as a whole, reports: Compared with third party-reactive sequences, donor-reactive ones declined more, independent of withdrawal success. Migration into the graft, not deletion, may explain lost graft donor-reactive T cells.

Regarding this clone: What it binds is unknown.

The chain employs TRBV5-1 and TRBJ2-1; D is uncertain. The source is a human patient who received a liver transplant. The T cells may come from the graft donor. The sample consisted of CD8+ T cells from blood, taken 12 months after liver transplant. The CDR3 sequence: CASSLGQYNEQFF. In nucleotides, the CDR3 is TGCGCCAGCAGCTTGGGGCAGTACAATGAGCAGTTCTTC.